This T cell receptor (beta chain) was captured by sequencing in a study of beta chain features in type 1 diabetes. The V segment lost 1 base and the J segment 3 bases; nucleotides outside the gene matches: 9. CDR1 and CDR2 from the germline V gene are SGHTA and FQGNSA. This CDR3 is built from 18 residues. The isolated RNA, all of it, was reverse transcribed, so expressed TCRB transcripts were what got sequenced. Approximately 3.7 million reads per sample on average were obtained from naive, central memory and regulatory T cell samples. Assay used: immunoSEQ multiplex PCR; TCRdb lists only in-frame clones, some missing. The sample shows around 300,000 clones, 11% to 15% of them seen only once. Study-wide findings and caveats: These data did not resolve whether HLA type affects TCRB rearrangement.

Worth noting for this clone: No antigen is known for it.

The TCR sequence derives from a man between 25 and 39 years old in good health. The rearrangement links TRBV7-2 to TRBJ2-6, with TRBD2 matching 7 bases. Sequenced: central memory CD4+ T cells from blood. Written as DNA, the CDR3 is TGTGCCAGCAGCTTAGTGGGAGGGGTACTATTTGGGGCCAACGTCCTGACTTTC. Its protein is CASSLVGGVLFGANVLTF. Drawing the rest from reference TRBV7-2 and TRBJ2-6, the complete variable domain is GAGVSQSPSNKVTEKGKDVELRCDPISGHTALYWYRQSLGQGLEFLIYFQGNSAPDKSGLPSDRFSAERTGGSVSTLTIQRTQQEDSAVYLCASSLVGGVLFGANVLTFGAGSRLTVL.